This T cell receptor (beta chain) was recorded in a study of T cell responses to AZD1222 COVID-19 vaccine. Study as a whole: Second-dose groups at about 4 or about 12 weeks were pooled.

This table comes from immunoSEQ multiplex PCR, and its TCRdb copy is limited to in-frame clones, with some not included. The sample contains about 100,000 clones, roughly 90% of which appear only once. Regarding the study as a whole: Along spike, vaccine-associated CD4 TCRs were found throughout, with dominance at 160-218 and 743-854. It should be noted that donors were predominantly white British and more often female, and clonal diversity was possibly underestimated. Sampling that yielded the repertoires occurred only after the peak T cell response.

Worth noting for this clone: The antigen is unknown.

V lost 5 bases to trimming and J lost 1 base, with 11 bases between them. The CDR3 extends over 13 amino acids. The germline CDR1 and CDR2 sequences are SQVTM and ANQGSEA. J is TRBJ1-1 and V is TRBV29-1; TRBD1 might be the D (5 bases). Source: peripheral blood, taken on day 0 of AZD1222 vaccination. The sequence came from an adult in good health. This CDR3 reads CSVWDGKNTEAFF. DNA for the CDR3: TGCAGCGTTTGGGACGGAAAGAACACTGAAGCTTTCTTT.